The rows below give T cell receptor beta chains drawn from one sample of a study of response to subunit inactivated influenza vaccine. TCRdb called the RT-PCR reads again in MiXCR, with one record for every CDR3 protein. The data show roughly 790,000 distinct CDR3 sequences, over 20% seen once. Sequencing was performed on PBMCs from blood, taken about 5 days after vaccination. Source of these receptors: a man aged 45-65 years who received an inactivated influenza vaccine. Both conserved end residues are part of each CDR3. The D gene is left open where the match is weak. Clone size is stated in some rows and not others, as once, few, many or a class when expanded.

D gene | clone size | J gene | V gene | CDR3 protein | CDR3 DNA
NA | few | TRBJ1-2 | TRBV7-2 | CASSLEWQDSLYTF | TGTGCCAGCAGCTTAGAGTGGCAGGACAGCCTCTACACCTTC
NA | few | TRBJ1-1 | TRBV12-3/TRBV12-4 | CASSLGWTYGAEAFF | TGTGCCAGCAGTTTAGGATGGACCTACGGGGCTGAAGCTTTCTTT
TRBD2 | NA | TRBJ2-5 | TRBV7-2 | CASSSMGELAGAYF | TGTGCCAGCAGCTCGATGGGGGAACTAGCGGGGGCATACTTC
NA | NA | TRBJ2-7 | TRBV5-6 | CASSWGLSHYEQYF | TGTGCCAGCAGCTGGGGACTCAGCCACTACGAGCAGTACTTC
TRBD1 | NA | TRBJ2-1 | TRBV5-1 | CASSFDRGRGAEQFF | TGCGCCAGCAGCTTCGACAGGGGGCGCGGGGCTGAGCAGTTCTTC
NA | few | TRBJ2-7 | TRBV10-3 | CATGGRTSGGYEQYF | TGTGCCACCGGGGGACGGACTTCGGGCGGTTACGAGCAGTACTTC
NA | NA | TRBJ2-1 | TRBV20-1 | CSARAANGKDGYNEQFF | TGCAGTGCTAGAGCAGCTAACGGGAAGGATGGCTACAATGAGCAGTTCTTC
TRBD2 | NA | TRBJ2-1 | TRBV29-1 | CSVQSGRNEQFF | TGCAGCGTTCAGAGCGGGAGGAATGAGCAGTTCTTC
TRBD2 | NA | TRBJ2-7 | TRBV5-1 | CASSLGPAGAYEQYF | TGCGCCAGCAGCTTGGGACCAGCGGGGGCCTACGAGCAGTACTTC
TRBD2 | few | TRBJ2-5 | TRBV27 | CASSQAGGGKTQYF | TGTGCCAGCAGTCAGGCGGGAGGGGGAAAGACCCAGTACTTC